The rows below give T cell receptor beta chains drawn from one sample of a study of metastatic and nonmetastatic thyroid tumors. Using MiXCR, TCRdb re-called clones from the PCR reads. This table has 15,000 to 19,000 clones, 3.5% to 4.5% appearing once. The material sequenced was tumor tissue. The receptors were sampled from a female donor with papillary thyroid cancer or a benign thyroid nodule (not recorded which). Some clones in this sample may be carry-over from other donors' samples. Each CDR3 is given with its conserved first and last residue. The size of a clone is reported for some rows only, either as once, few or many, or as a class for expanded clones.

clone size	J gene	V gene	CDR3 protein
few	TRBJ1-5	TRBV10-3	CAISERSFLTGKPQHF
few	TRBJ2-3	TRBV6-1	CASSTGGGADTQYF
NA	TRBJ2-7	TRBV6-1	CASSEGRVNF
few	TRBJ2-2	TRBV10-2	CASTHTGELFF
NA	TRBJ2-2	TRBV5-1	CASSLLLTGETGELFF
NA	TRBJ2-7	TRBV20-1	CSACAYEQYF
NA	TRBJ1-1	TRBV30	CAWRTRANTEAFF
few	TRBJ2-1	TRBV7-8	CASSLVGGGSYNEQFF
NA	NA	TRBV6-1	CASVTGKGSEQFF
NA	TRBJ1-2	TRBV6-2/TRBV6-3	CAIRVGTSSYGYTF
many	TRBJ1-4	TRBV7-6	CASSLSAALNEKLFF
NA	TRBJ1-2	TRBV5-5	CASSLELTGSYGYTF
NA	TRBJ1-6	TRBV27	CASSPAGTGRVDSRLHF
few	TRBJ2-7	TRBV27	CASSTGRDTYEQYF
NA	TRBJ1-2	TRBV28	CASNLGSYGYTF
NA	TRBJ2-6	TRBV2	CASSGTASSGANVLTF
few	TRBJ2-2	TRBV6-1	CASRTGGGGELFF
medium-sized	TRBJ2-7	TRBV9	CASSAGLQYEQYF
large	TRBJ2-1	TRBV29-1	CSVRAGGNEQFF
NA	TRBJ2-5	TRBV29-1	CSVERGQRETQYF
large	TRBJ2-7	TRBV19	CASSLSRLYEQYF
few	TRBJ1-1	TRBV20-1	CSARQGSTEAFF
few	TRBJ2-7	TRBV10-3	CAISEGTSGTYEQYF
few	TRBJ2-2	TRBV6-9	CASSSGTRTAGELFF
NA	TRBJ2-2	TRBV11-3	CASSISGTNTGELFF
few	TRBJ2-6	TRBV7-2	CASSLKVRSGANVLTF
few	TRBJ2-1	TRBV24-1	CATSVSGSPYNEQFF
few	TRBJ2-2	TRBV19	CASEHGELFF
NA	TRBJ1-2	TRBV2	CASSEQTVEGYTF
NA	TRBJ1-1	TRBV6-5	CASSYGDWSTEAFF
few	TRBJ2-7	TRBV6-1	CASSEVWEPYEQYF
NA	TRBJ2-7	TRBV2	CASSDVYGVSQYF
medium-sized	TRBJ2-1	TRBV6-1	CASSRGLAAGGHNEQFF
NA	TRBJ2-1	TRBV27	CASRARRGEEFF
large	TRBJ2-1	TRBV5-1	CASTFGYYNEQFF
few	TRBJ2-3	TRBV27	CASSSRLAGVDTQYF
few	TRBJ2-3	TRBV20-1	CSARTPLTDTQYF
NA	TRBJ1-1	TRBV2	CASTAQGYTEAFF
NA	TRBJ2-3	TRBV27	CASSLTRMGTDTQYF
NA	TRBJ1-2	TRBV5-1	CASSSGYSNYGYTF
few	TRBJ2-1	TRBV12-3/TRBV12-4	CASRLVLAGYNEQFF
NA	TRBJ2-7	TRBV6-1	CASTAAVGQLEQYF
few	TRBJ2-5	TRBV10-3	CAISESRAGGSETQYF
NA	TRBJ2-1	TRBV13	CASSSRVGRGNNDQFF